The 31 T cell receptor beta chains given below trace back to one sample, sequenced in a study of T cell responses to AZD1222 COVID-19 vaccine. This table comes from immunoSEQ multiplex PCR, and its TCRdb copy is limited to in-frame clones, with some not included. The sample lists about 110,000 clones, around nine tenths occurring once. The sample in question was peripheral blood, obtained on day 0 of AZD1222 vaccination. These receptors were obtained from an adult in good health.

This chain connects TRBV9 to TRBJ1-3; D possibly corresponds to TRBD1 (5 bases). Between the trimmed V and J ends, which lost 1 base and 2 bases, there was a span of 16 bases. Germline lookup yields CDR1 SGDLS and CDR2 YYNGEE. CDR3 length: 17 residues. The CDR3 loop reads CASSVMGGIQPGNTIYF. The CDR3, as DNA: TGTGCCAGCAGCGTAATGGGGGGTATACAACCTGGAAACACCATATATTTT.

This chain joins TRBV10-1 and TRBJ1-4; 12 nucleotides line up with TRBD1. Looked up from germline, CDR1 is WNHNN and CDR2 is SYGVQD (reference sequence). Trimming at V came to 4 bases and at J to 3 bases, leaving 9 bases not matched to a gene. The CDR3 covers 18 residues. CDR3 DNA: TGCGCCAGCAGTGCCGGGACAGGGGGCCAGTCACCTAATGAAAAACTGTTTTTT. This gives the protein CASSAGTGGQSPNEKLFF.

The genes are TRBV5-1 and TRBJ2-5; D call uncertain. The CDR3 extends over 13 amino acids. V lost 0 bases and J lost 4, with 7 bases in between. CDR1 is SGHRS, CDR2 YFSETQ, per germline. The CDR3 spells CASSLDTVETQYF. CDR3 bases: TGCGCCAGCAGCTTGGATACCGTAGAGACCCAGTACTTC.

This chain joins TRBV7-9 and TRBJ1-4; 8 bases align to TRBD1. This CDR3 has 19 amino acids. The germline V gene encodes CDR1 SEHNR and CDR2 FQNEAQ (reference sequence). Trimming removed 5 bases from V and 8 bases from J; junction bases left unmatched: 22. Here the CDR3 reads CASSLVGQGVGGFWEKLFF. In DNA form, the CDR3 reads TGTGCCAGCAGCCTCGTCGGACAGGGCGTTGGGGGTTTTTGGGAAAAACTGTTTTTT.

The V and J genes are TRBV19 and TRBJ2-5, with 9 bases aligning to TRBD2. CDR1 is LNHDA and CDR2 is SQIVND in the germline V gene (reference sequence). There are 14 residues in the CDR3. V was clipped by 7 bases and J by 1 base; unmatched bases: 4. DNA of the CDR3: TGTGCCAGTAACCAGCGGGGGGTCCAAGAGACCCAGTACTTC. Encoded protein: CASNQRGVQETQYF.

Points on this clone: This specimen includes other DNA sequences encoding the same CDR3. V and J are TRBV28 and TRBJ1-5, with no clear D. This CDR3 comprises 12 residues. Germline loops: CDR1 MDHEN, CDR2 SYDVKM. V dropped 2 bases and J dropped 7 bases, with 6 bases sitting between them. Written as DNA, the CDR3 is TGTGCCAGCAGTTTAGGAAACCAGCCCCAGCATTTT. Amino acids: CASSLGNQPQHF. Combining the CDR3 with reference TRBV28 and TRBJ1-5 gives the whole variable domain DVKVTQSSRYLVKRTGEKVFLECVQDMDHENMFWYRQDPGLGLRLIYFSYDVKMKEKGDIPEGYSVSREKKERFSLILESASTNQTSMYLCASSLGNQPQHFGDGTRLSIL.

This chain links TRBV2 with TRBJ1-4, with D unresolved. CDR1 and CDR2 (germline): SNHLY, FYNNEI. V was shortened by 8 bases and J by 1 base, with 11 bases between the two germline ends. This CDR3 region has 14 residues. The CDR3 reads CASHDFETNEKLFF. The CDR3 DNA reads as TGTGCCAGCCACGATTTCGAAACTAATGAAAAACTGTTTTTT.

The genes are TRBV29-1 and TRBJ2-2; D is unclear. Trimming took off 6 bases at V and 0 bases at J, with 5 bases between the two ends. The CDR3 runs 12 residues. Germline loops: CDR1 SQVTM, CDR2 ANQGSEA. The CDR3 sequence: CSVWANTGELFF. As DNA, the CDR3 is TGCAGCGTATGGGCGAACACCGGGGAGCTGTTTTTT.

This clone has a handful of counts. The CDR3 DNA follows: TGTGCCAGCAGCTGGGGAGGGAGTCCCGCGTCCTCACCCCTCCACTTT. Protein: CASSWGGSPASSPLHF. This chain joins TRBV5-6 and TRBJ1-6; D gene uncertain. This CDR3 region has 16 residues. CDR1 and CDR2 (germline): SGHDT, YYEEEE. Trimming removed 3 bases at V and 10 bases at J, with 20 bases between.

The J gene is TRBJ2-3, the V gene TRBV5-1, with 7 bases identical to TRBD1. The CDR3 contains 14 residues. The V and J ends lost 4 bases and 4 bases, in that order; junction bases with no gene match: 6. CDR1 SGHRS and CDR2 YFSETQ come from the germline V gene. The CDR3 bases are TGCGCCAGCAGCCAGACAGGGATCTCAGATACGCAGTATTTT. Translated: CASSQTGISDTQYF.

Only a few counts were recorded for this clone. V and J are TRBV4-2 and TRBJ2-7; a weak D match, TRBD1 (6 bases). The CDR3 consists of 15 residues. V shed 0 bases and J shed 3 bases, with 12 bases lying between them. Germline CDR1 and CDR2: LGHNA and YNFKEQ. The CDR3 is CASSQDFTGNYEQYF. DNA for the CDR3: TGTGCCAGCAGCCAAGATTTTACAGGGAACTACGAGCAGTACTTC.

This clone occurred once. The rearrangement uses TRBV5-4 and TRBJ1-1, with TRBD1 matching 7 bases. J gave up 6 bases and V 0 bases, and 5 bases lay outside the gene matches. Germline-derived CDR1 and CDR2 are SGHNT and YYREEE (reference sequence). The CDR3 contains 14 residues. The CDR3 reads CASSLAQGGAEAFF. The CDR3, as DNA: TGTGCCAGCAGCTTGGCTCAGGGGGGCGCTGAAGCTTTCTTT.

This chain joins TRBV19 and TRBJ2-1; D is unclear. This CDR3 has 15 residues. Germline CDR1 is LNHDA and CDR2 is SQIVND (reference sequence). V lost 4 bases to trimming and J lost 0 bases, with 10 bases between them. CDR3 amino acids: CASSTTRSSYNEQFF. The CDR3 DNA is TGTGCCAGTAGTACCACTCGGAGCTCCTACAATGAGCAGTTCTTC.

The rearrangement links TRBV19 to TRBJ1-1; no reliable D call. CDR3 length: 15 amino acids. Germline CDR1 reads LNHDA; CDR2 reads SQIVND (reference sequence). V lost 7 bases to trimming and J lost 0 bases, with 15 bases between them. The CDR3 nucleotides read TGTGCCAGTACCTACTCGACCCGTATGAACACTGAAGCTTTCTTT. It is translated as CASTYSTRMNTEAFF.

This clone was recorded a few times. V and J are TRBV6-5 and TRBJ1-3; D is ambiguous. The CDR3 totals 14 residues. The V gene lost 4 bases and the J gene lost 4 bases, with 11 bases spanning the gap. Germline CDR1 is MNHEY and CDR2 is SVGAGI. In nucleotides, the CDR3 is TGTGCCAGCAGTTCTCGGGGTATGGGAAACACCATATATTTT. Protein sequence: CASSSRGMGNTIYF.

The chain carries TRBV19 and TRBJ2-2; D is possibly TRBD1 or TRBD2 (6 bases each). Germline V CDR1 and CDR2: LNHDA, SQIVND (reference sequence). With 5 bases removed from V and 8 bases from J, the gap between germline ends came to 12 bases. This CDR3 spans 13 amino acids. CDR3 sequence (DNA): TGTGCCAGTAGTTGGGGGGCGGTTGGGGAGCTGTTTTTT. It translates to CASSWGAVGELFF.

CDR3 region: CASSSRGRGSSYNEQFF. In nucleotides, the CDR3 is TGTGCCAGCAGCTCGAGGGGCAGGGGGAGCTCCTACAATGAGCAGTTCTTC. This chain joins TRBV7-6 and TRBJ2-1; TRBD1 matches 7 bases. This CDR3 is 17 amino acids long. Germline values: CDR1 SGHVS, CDR2 FNYEAQ. V lost 4 bases, J lost 0 bases, and 9 bases stayed unmatched.

The chain joins TRBV19 to TRBJ1-1; 7 nucleotides match TRBD1. This CDR3 has 14 residues. Germline lookup yields CDR1 LNHDA and CDR2 SQIVND (reference sequence). V was clipped by 6 bases and J by 8 bases; unmatched bases: 12. In DNA form, the CDR3 reads TGTGCCAGTAGGGGGGGACAGCCCCGGCCAGAAGCTTTCTTT. Protein sequence: CASRGGQPRPEAFF.

J is TRBJ2-6 and V is TRBV6-2 or TRBV6-3; 8 bases agree with TRBD1. The germline CDR1 and CDR2 sequences are MNHEY and SVGEGT. This CDR3 comprises 17 residues. V lost 5 bases to trimming and J lost 2 bases; unmatched junction nucleotides: 8. In DNA form, the CDR3 reads TGTGCCAGCAGTGGGGACAGGATTTTTCCTGGGGCCAACGTCCTGACTTTC. Residues: CASSGDRIFPGANVLTF.

This chain joins TRBV4-3 and TRBJ1-5; D not resolved. Trimming shortened V by 1 base and J by 4 bases, and 8 bases separated the two germline ends. The CDR3 contains 14 residues. Germline CDR1 is LGHNA and CDR2 is YSLEER. The CDR3 DNA follows: TGCGCCAGCAGCCAAGTGCTAGGGAATCAGCCCCAGCATTTT. Its translation: CASSQVLGNQPQHF.

The chain recombines TRBV27 with TRBJ2-1, with TRBD2 matching over 15 bases. Germline values: CDR1 MNHEY, CDR2 SMNVEV (reference sequence). The CDR3 spans 17 residues. Losses at the gene ends were 5 bases for V and 6 bases for J; bases not matched to a gene: 8. The CDR3 is CASSPGLAGGPGNEQFF. CDR3 sequence (DNA): TGTGCCAGCAGTCCGGGACTAGCGGGAGGCCCTGGCAATGAGCAGTTCTTC.

The chain has TRBV2 and TRBJ2-1, with TRBD2 matching 8 bases. The germline gives CDR1 SNHLY, CDR2 FYNNEI. V dropped 2 bases and J dropped 6; count of bases not matched to a gene: 6. The CDR3 is 15 residues long. CDR3 amino acids: CASSETGGPSNEQFF. The CDR3 coding sequence is TGTGCCAGCAGTGAAACGGGAGGGCCGAGCAATGAGCAGTTCTTC. The whole variable domain, remainder taken from reference TRBV2 and TRBJ2-1, is EPEVTQTPSHQVTQMGQEVILRCVPISNHLYFYWYRQILGQKVEFLVSFYNNEISEKSEIFDDQFSVERPDGSNFTLKIRSTKLEDSAMYFCASSETGGPSNEQFFGPGTRLTVL.

The chain employs TRBV5-1 and TRBJ2-7, with TRBD1 matching over 10 bases. Per the germline V gene, CDR1 is SGHRS and CDR2 is YFSETQ. V trimming: 4 bases; J trimming: 4 bases; junction bases outside the gene matches: 2. The length of the CDR3 is 13 residues. The CDR3 sequence: CASSGTGVYEQYF. For the CDR3, the DNA is TGCGCCAGCAGCGGGACAGGGGTTTACGAGCAGTACTTC. Variable domain in full (rest from reference TRBV5-1 and TRBJ2-7): KAGVTQTPRYLIKTRGQQVTLSCSPISGHRSVSWYQQTPGQGLQFLFEYFSETQRNKGNFPGRFSGRQFSNSRSEMNVSTLELGDSALYLCASSGTGVYEQYFGPGTRLTVT.

This chain uses TRBV24-1 with TRBJ2-1; TRBD2 might be the D (6 bases). The V end was cut by 4 bases, the J end by 7 bases, with 16 bases between. CDR3 length: 15 amino acids. In germline, CDR1 is KGHDR, CDR2 SFDVKD. The CDR3 DNA is TGTGCCACCAGTGAGTTCCGCGGGGATTCTAATGAGCAGTTCTTC. Its translation is CATSEFRGDSNEQFF.

This clone was seen just once. The chain links TRBV7-6 to TRBJ2-1; unclear D gene. This CDR3 comprises 15 residues. V was pared by 4 bases and J by 0 bases, with 10 bases between. CDR1 is SGHVS, CDR2 FNYEAQ, per germline. The CDR3 loop reads CASSSSYSSYNEQFF. In DNA, the CDR3 is TGTGCCAGCAGCTCTTCCTACAGCTCCTACAATGAGCAGTTCTTC.

V and J are TRBV11-3 and TRBJ1-2; 8 nucleotides match TRBD1. The CDR3 has 14 amino acids. The germline gives CDR1 SGHNT, CDR2 YENEEA. The V and J ends lost 1 base and 8 bases, in that order; junction bases with no gene match: 6. In nucleotides, the CDR3 is TGTGCCAGCAGCTTAGGATGGCAGGGGGCAGGCTACACCTTC. Its translation is CASSLGWQGAGYTF.

V and J are TRBV9 and TRBJ1-3; perhaps TRBD1 as D (5 bases). Trimming took off 3 bases at V and 1 base at J, with 11 bases between the two ends. The CDR3 has 15 residues. Per the germline V gene, CDR1 is SGDLS and CDR2 is YYNGEE. The CDR3 region has the DNA TGTGCCAGCAGCGCGGGACCGCGATCTGGAAACACCATATATTTT. Residues: CASSAGPRSGNTIYF. Filled out from reference TRBV9 and TRBJ1-3, the complete variable domain reads DSGVTQTPKHLITATGQRVTLRCSPRSGDLSVYWYQQSLDQGLQFLIQYYNGEERAKGNILERFSAQQFPDLHSELNLSSLELGDSALYFCASSAGPRSGNTIYFGEGSWLTVV.

This rearrangement joins TRBV2 to TRBJ2-1; no definite D call. Germline CDR1 reads SNHLY; CDR2 reads FYNNEI. Trimming left V 6 bases short and J 0 bases short, with 9 bases between. The CDR3 consists of 14 residues. CDR3 loop: CASRGTSSYNEQFF. CDR3 DNA sequence: TGTGCCAGCAGGGGCACGAGCTCCTACAATGAGCAGTTCTTC.

This chain connects TRBV5-1 to TRBJ1-2, with D perhaps TRBD1 (5 bases). CDR1 and CDR2 from the germline V gene are SGHRS and YFSETQ. The CDR3 is made up of 15 amino acids. V lost 0 bases and J 8 bases, leaving 17 bases between the germline ends. The chain's CDR3 is CASSLGDLPGQGYTF. In DNA form, the CDR3 reads TGCGCCAGCAGCTTGGGGGATTTGCCAGGGCAGGGCTACACCTTC.

This chain connects TRBV7-2 to TRBJ1-5; D gene uncertain. CDR3 size: 15 residues. Germline V CDR1 and CDR2: SGHTA, FQGNSA. The germline V and J ends were trimmed by 0 bases and 0 bases, with 6 bases remaining between them. The CDR3 nucleotides read TGTGCCAGCAGCTTAGCCGGTGGTAGCAATCAGCCCCAGCATTTT. Translated: CASSLAGGSNQPQHF.

This clone was detected only a few times. The chain has TRBV18 and TRBJ2-6; TRBD1 is a possible D gene (5 bases). Germline lookup yields CDR1 KGHSH and CDR2 LQKENI. The CDR3 contains 17 residues. Trimming shortened V by 3 bases and J by 0 bases, and 12 bases separated the two germline ends. CDR3 nucleotides: TGTGCCAGCTCACCCCGACTCAGGGTCTCTGGGGCCAACGTCCTGACTTTC. Its protein product is CASSPRLRVSGANVLTF.